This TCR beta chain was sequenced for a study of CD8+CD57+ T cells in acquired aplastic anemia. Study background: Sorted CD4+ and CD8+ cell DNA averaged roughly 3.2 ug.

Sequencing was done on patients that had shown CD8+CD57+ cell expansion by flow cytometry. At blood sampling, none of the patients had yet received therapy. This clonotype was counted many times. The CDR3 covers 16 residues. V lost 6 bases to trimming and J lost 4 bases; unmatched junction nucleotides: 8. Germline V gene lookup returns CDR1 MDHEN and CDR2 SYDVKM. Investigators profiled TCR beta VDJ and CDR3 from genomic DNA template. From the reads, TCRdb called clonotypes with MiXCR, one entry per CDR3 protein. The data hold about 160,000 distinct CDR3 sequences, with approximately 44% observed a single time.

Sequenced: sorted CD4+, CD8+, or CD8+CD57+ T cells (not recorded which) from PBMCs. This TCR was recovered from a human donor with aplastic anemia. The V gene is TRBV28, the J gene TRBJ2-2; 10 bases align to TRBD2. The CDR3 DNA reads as TGTGCCAGCAGGACCCGGACTAGCGGACTCACCGGGGAGCTGTTTTTT. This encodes CASRTRTSGLTGELFF.